The next 29 T cell receptor beta chains were all read from a single sample in a study of cytomegalovirus exposure and HLA in healthy donors. In the PCR, 60 Vbeta and 13 Jbeta primers were used. The protocol was immunoSEQ multiplex PCR, while the TCRdb copy is restricted to in-frame clones and leaves out a portion. This sample carries roughly 200,000 clones, 70% to 85% of them seen once, and the ten largest clones take 4.4%. Sequencing used PBMCs. Receptors originate from a woman aged 25 to 39 in good health and CMV-seropositive.

The V and J genes are TRBV29-1 and TRBJ2-3; no clear D. V gave up 6 bases and J gave up 4 bases, with 14 bases separating them. The CDR3 extends over 13 amino acids. Germline V CDR1 and CDR2: SQVTM, ANQGSEA. CDR3 in amino acids: CSVRYQGADTQYF. The CDR3 DNA is TGCAGCGTCCGATACCAAGGAGCAGATACGCAGTATTTT.

CDR3 sequence (DNA): TGTGCCAGCAGCTATAGCGGGAGGGTTTACAATGAGCAGTTCTTC. Encoded protein: CASSYSGRVYNEQFF. This sequence joins TRBV11-3 and TRBJ2-1; TRBD2 agrees at 11 bases. Germline V CDR1 and CDR2: SGHNT, YENEEA. The trim removed 4 bases at V and 4 bases at J, leaving 3 bases unmatched. The CDR3 covers 15 residues.

J is TRBJ2-3 and V is TRBV5-1; TRBD1 matches 8 bases. Germline V gives CDR1 SGHRS, CDR2 YFSETQ. The V segment lost 6 bases and the J segment 4 bases; nucleotides outside the gene matches: 7. CDR3 length equals 14 residues. In DNA form, the CDR3 reads TGCGCCAGCATACAGGGGGGCACGTCAGATACGCAGTATTTT. This sequence encodes CASIQGGTSDTQYF.

This chain uses TRBV30 with TRBJ2-7, with 9 bases identical to TRBD1. This CDR3 is 13 amino acids long. Germline CDR1 and CDR2: GTSNPN and SVGIG (reference sequence). Unmatched junction bases numbered 5, after V lost 4 bases and J lost 4 bases. The CDR3 here is CAWTDRGMYEQYF. The CDR3 DNA sequence: TGTGCCTGGACGGACAGGGGTATGTACGAGCAGTACTTC.

The chain combines TRBV10-3 with TRBJ2-7; possible D gene TRBD1, 5 bases. The CDR3 runs 13 residues. CDR1 and CDR2 from the germline V gene are ENHRY and SYGVKD. V lost 8 bases and J 1 base, leaving 12 bases between the germline ends. CDR3 region: CAILGAPSYEQYF. In DNA form, the CDR3 reads TGTGCCATCCTTGGGGCCCCGTCCTACGAGCAGTACTTC.

The V gene is TRBV6-6, the J gene TRBJ2-7; 9 nucleotides match TRBD2. This CDR3 comprises 13 residues. Germline loops: CDR1 MNHNY, CDR2 SVGAGI (reference sequence). The V gene end was trimmed by 6 bases and the J gene end by 12 bases; junction bases not matched to a gene: 12. CDR3 in amino acids: CASRSLKRGVGYF. CDR3 bases: TGTGCCAGCAGATCGCTAAAGCGGGGGGTAGGGTACTTC.

This clone was seen only a few times. The rearrangement joins TRBV4-2 to TRBJ1-1; no firm D call. The CDR3 is 15 residues long. V lost 0 bases and J lost 0, with 8 bases in between. From germline, CDR1 is LGHNA and CDR2 YNFKEQ. The CDR3 protein is CASSQEPQMNTEAFF. CDR3 nucleotide sequence: TGTGCCAGCAGCCAAGAACCACAGATGAACACTGAAGCTTTCTTT.

The chain recombines TRBV5-1 with TRBJ2-1, with D perhaps TRBD1 (5 bases). V lost 7 bases and J lost 2, with 10 bases in between. CDR1 SGHRS and CDR2 YFSETQ come from the germline V gene. The CDR3 spans 13 residues. The CDR3 DNA reads as TGCGCCAGCCGGCAGGGCACCTACAATGAGCAGTTCTTC. It specifies CASRQGTYNEQFF. Drawing the rest from reference TRBV5-1 and TRBJ2-1, the complete variable domain is KAGVTQTPRYLIKTRGQQVTLSCSPISGHRSVSWYQQTPGQGLQFLFEYFSETQRNKGNFPGRFSGRQFSNSRSEMNVSTLELGDSALYLCASRQGTYNEQFFGPGTRLTVL.

The rearrangement links TRBV5-1 to TRBJ2-3; possible D gene TRBD2, 5 bases. The CDR3 covers 15 residues. V lost 1 base and J 3 bases, leaving 12 bases between the germline ends. The germline V gene has CDR1 SGHRS and CDR2 YFSETQ. This chain's CDR3 is CASSLISSSTDTQYF. In DNA, the CDR3 is TGCGCCAGCAGCTTGATCTCTAGCAGTACAGATACGCAGTATTTT. Drawing the rest from reference TRBV5-1 and TRBJ2-3, the complete variable domain is KAGVTQTPRYLIKTRGQQVTLSCSPISGHRSVSWYQQTPGQGLQFLFEYFSETQRNKGNFPGRFSGRQFSNSRSEMNVSTLELGDSALYLCASSLISSSTDTQYFGPGTRLTVL.

The J gene is TRBJ1-1, the V gene TRBV11-3; 8 bases are shared with TRBD1. This CDR3 contains 13 residues. J gave up 4 bases and V 6 bases, and 4 bases lay outside the gene matches. Per the germline V gene, CDR1 is SGHNT and CDR2 is YENEEA. The CDR3 loop is CASRPTGGTEAFF. The CDR3 nucleotides are TGTGCCAGCAGACCAACAGGGGGCACTGAAGCTTTCTTT.

This clone was counted between two and nine times. J is TRBJ2-7 and V is TRBV7-8; maybe TRBD2 (5 bases). Looked up from germline, CDR1 is SGHVS and CDR2 is FQNEAQ. CDR3 length: 14 amino acids. Between the trimmed V and J ends, which lost 5 bases and 2 bases, there was a span of 13 bases. The CDR3 sequence: CASSPRTGTYEQYF. The CDR3 DNA is TGTGCCAGCAGCCCCCGGACGGGGACCTACGAGCAGTACTTC. Full variable domain (remainder filled in from reference TRBV7-8 and TRBJ2-7): GAGVSQSPRYKVAKRGQDVALRCDPISGHVSLFWYQQALGQGPEFLTYFQNEAQLDKSGLPSDRFFAERPEGSVSTLKIQRTQQEDSAVYLCASSPRTGTYEQYFGPGTRLTVT.

V gene TRBV4-1 combines with J gene TRBJ2-1, with a possible D match to TRBD1 (5 bases). V lost 1 base and J lost 4, with 8 bases in between. There are 14 residues in the CDR3. Germline CDR1 and CDR2: MGHRA and YSYEKL. As DNA, the CDR3 is TGCGCCAGCAGCCAAGTTGCAGGGTACAATGAGCAGTTCTTC. It specifies CASSQVAGYNEQFF.

The genes are TRBV10-3 and TRBJ2-3, with 8 bases identical to TRBD2. This CDR3 contains 14 residues. V was clipped by 10 bases and J by 5 bases; unmatched bases: 11. Germline-derived CDR1 and CDR2 are ENHRY and SYGVKD. Here the CDR3 reads CATRLAFRRDTQYF. Written as DNA, the CDR3 is TGTGCCACGAGACTAGCGTTCCGCCGAGATACGCAGTATTTT.

The rearrangement links TRBV4-1 to TRBJ2-3; 8 nucleotides agree with TRBD1. V lost 2 bases and J lost 7; bases outside the gene matches: 11. CDR3 length: 16 amino acids. The germline gives CDR1 MGHRA, CDR2 YSYEKL. CDR3: CASSQPGQEKSNTQYF. Here the CDR3 DNA reads TGCGCCAGCAGCCAACCGGGACAGGAGAAGAGTAATACGCAGTATTTT.

This clone was seen only a few times. As DNA, the CDR3 is TGTGCCAGCAGTTACCTAGGTAACGGGGAGCTGTTTTTT. Its translation is CASSYLGNGELFF. The chain carries TRBV7-9 and TRBJ2-2; D uncertain. The CDR3 runs 13 residues. V was trimmed by 6 bases and J by 7 bases, leaving 12 bases between them. Germline V gene lookup returns CDR1 SEHNR and CDR2 FQNEAQ (reference sequence). The whole variable domain, remainder taken from reference TRBV7-9 and TRBJ2-2, is DTGVSQNPRHKITKRGQNVTFRCDPISEHNRLYWYRQTLGQGPEFLTYFQNEAQLEKSRLLSDRFSAERPKGSFSTLEIQRTEQGDSAMYLCASSYLGNGELFFGEGSRLTVL.

The chain couples TRBV9 to TRBJ2-1, with 7 positions matching TRBD2. The CDR3 has 16 amino acids. Unmatched junction bases numbered 16, after V lost 3 bases and J lost 10 bases. Germline loops: CDR1 SGDLS, CDR2 YYNGEE. The CDR3 here is CASSAKPGRALQEQFF. As DNA, the CDR3 is TGTGCCAGCAGCGCTAAGCCTGGGAGGGCCCTCCAGGAGCAGTTCTTC.

Only a few counts were recorded for this clone. This rearrangement joins TRBV30 to TRBJ1-1, with TRBD1 as a possible D gene (6 bases). The CDR3 is 13 amino acids. Looked up from germline, CDR1 is GTSNPN and CDR2 is SVGIG (reference sequence). Trimming cost V 5 bases and J 3 bases, with 13 bases left between them. The CDR3 DNA sequence: TGTGCCTGGGCCAAACAGGGATACACTGAAGCTTTCTTT. As protein: CAWAKQGYTEAFF. The full variable domain, with the rest looked up from reference TRBV30 and TRBJ1-1, is SQTIHQWPATLVQPVGSPLSLECTVEGTSNPNLYWYRQAAGRGLQLLFYSVGIGQISSEVPQNLSASRPQDRQFILSSKKLLLSDSGFYLCAWAKQGYTEAFFGQGTRLTVV.

The rearrangement links TRBV4-1 to TRBJ1-2, with 7 nucleotides matching TRBD1. V was pared by 6 bases and J by 4 bases, with 11 bases of the junction left unmatched. Per the germline V gene, CDR1 is MGHRA and CDR2 is YSYEKL. This CDR3 has 15 amino acids. CDR3 amino acids: CASRPRGRQGYGYTF. DNA for the CDR3: TGCGCCAGCAGGCCAAGGGGAAGACAGGGCTATGGCTACACCTTC.

The genes are TRBV25-1 and TRBJ2-3; D is unresolved. The V and J ends lost 2 bases and 1 base respectively, with 13 bases between them. CDR1 is MGHDK and CDR2 is SYGVNS in the germline V gene. The CDR3 is 16 residues long. The CDR3 region is CASSEPGSLGTDTQYF. As DNA, the CDR3 is TGTGCCAGCAGTGAACCCGGGTCCCTCGGCACAGATACGCAGTATTTT.

In its sample, this clone was seen once. The chain uses TRBV2 and TRBJ2-1, with 7 nucleotides matching TRBD1. This CDR3 comprises 13 residues. The V gene end was trimmed by 6 bases and the J gene end by 4 bases; junction bases not matched to a gene: 3. CDR1 and CDR2 (germline): SNHLY, FYNNEI. The CDR3 loop is CASRGQAYNEQFF. The CDR3 region has the DNA TGTGCCAGCAGAGGACAGGCTTACAATGAGCAGTTCTTC. Full variable domain (missing parts from reference TRBV2 and TRBJ2-1): EPEVTQTPSHQVTQMGQEVILRCVPISNHLYFYWYRQILGQKVEFLVSFYNNEISEKSEIFDDQFSVERPDGSNFTLKIRSTKLEDSAMYFCASRGQAYNEQFFGPGTRLTVL.

The J gene is TRBJ2-1, the V gene TRBV5-1; 10 nucleotides match TRBD2. Unmatched junction bases numbered 8, after V lost 0 bases and J lost 8 bases. This CDR3 has 16 amino acids. Per the germline V gene, CDR1 is SGHRS and CDR2 is YFSETQ. CDR3 nucleotides: TGCGCCAGCAGCTTGGGTGCTAGCGGGAGAATGGATGAGCAGTTCTTC. Its protein product is CASSLGASGRMDEQFF. The full variable domain, with the rest looked up from reference TRBV5-1 and TRBJ2-1, is KAGVTQTPRYLIKTRGQQVTLSCSPISGHRSVSWYQQTPGQGLQFLFEYFSETQRNKGNFPGRFSGRQFSNSRSEMNVSTLELGDSALYLCASSLGASGRMDEQFFGPGTRLTVL.

The chain couples TRBV21-1 to TRBJ2-1; the D call of TRBD2 is as the table states it, not checked on the DNA. TRBV21-1 is designated a pseudogene. The CDR3 contains 22 residues. Written as DNA, the CDR3 is TGTGCCAGCAGCAAAGCGCTATCGACAGGCTGGACTAGCGGGAGTAGACACAATGAGCAGTTCTTC. Protein product: CASSKALSTGWTSGSRHNEQFF.

A few counts support this clone. The gene calls are TRBV7-9 and TRBJ2-7, with a tentative D call TRBD1 (5 bases). Between the trimmed V and J ends, which lost 5 bases and 2 bases, there was a span of 13 bases. CDR3 size: 14 residues. From germline, CDR1 is SEHNR and CDR2 FQNEAQ (reference sequence). CDR3 amino acids: CASSPWTSTYEQYF. The CDR3, as DNA: TGTGCCAGCAGCCCTTGGACATCCACCTACGAGCAGTACTTC.

V gene TRBV5-6 combines with J gene TRBJ1-5; 9 positions match TRBD1. V shed 4 bases, J shed 9 bases, and the junction held 8 bases outside the gene matches. Germline CDR1 reads SGHDT; CDR2 reads YYEEEE. The CDR3 extends over 14 amino acids. In nucleotides, the CDR3 is TGTGCCAGCAGCCCCGGGACAGGGATACCGCCCCAGCATTTT. Protein: CASSPGTGIPPQHF.

V is TRBV28 and J is TRBJ1-2, with TRBD1 as a possible D gene (5 bases). The CDR3 has 15 residues. The V end was cut by 5 bases, the J end by 7 bases, with 20 bases between. Germline V gives CDR1 MDHEN, CDR2 SYDVKM. CDR3 sequence reads: CASSPGQGSISGYTF. The CDR3 nucleotides read TGTGCCAGCAGTCCCGGGCAGGGATCGATTAGTGGCTACACCTTC.

The V call is TRBV5-4, the J call TRBJ2-1, with TRBD2 matching 14 bases. V shed 2 bases, J shed 8 bases, and the junction held 12 bases outside the gene matches. Germline V gene sequence: CDR1 SGHNT, CDR2 YYREEE (reference sequence). The CDR3 extends over 18 amino acids. DNA of the CDR3: TGTGCCAGCAGCTTCAGTCGACTAGCGGGGGGGTTTGGGGATGAGCAGTTCTTC. Translation gives CASSFSRLAGGFGDEQFF.

The chain couples TRBV10-3 to TRBJ2-1, with TRBD2 as a possible D gene (6 bases). This CDR3 comprises 18 residues. The V and J ends lost 2 bases and 3 bases respectively, with 20 bases between them. Germline V CDR1 and CDR2: ENHRY, SYGVKD. The CDR3 DNA is TGTGCCATCAGTGAGCCTACGGTGAAGCGGCGGGACTACAATGAGCAGTTCTTC. As protein: CAISEPTVKRRDYNEQFF.

This chain connects TRBV5-8 to TRBJ1-3, with D uncertain. This CDR3 region has 14 residues. The germline V gene has CDR1 SGHTS and CDR2 YDEGEE. V lost 6 bases to trimming and J lost 0 bases, with 10 bases between them. CDR3 in amino acids: CASKQVRSGNTIYF. DNA of the CDR3: TGTGCCAGCAAGCAGGTCCGCTCTGGAAACACCATATATTTT.

J is TRBJ2-4 and V is TRBV5-4, with TRBD2 as a possible D gene (5 bases). Per the germline V gene, CDR1 is SGHNT and CDR2 is YYREEE (reference sequence). This CDR3 is built from 14 residues. Trimming took off 2 bases at V and 0 bases at J, with 6 bases between the two ends. The DNA for the CDR3 is TGTGCCAGCAGCTTCGGGGTAGCCAAAAACATTCAGTACTTC. As protein: CASSFGVAKNIQYF.